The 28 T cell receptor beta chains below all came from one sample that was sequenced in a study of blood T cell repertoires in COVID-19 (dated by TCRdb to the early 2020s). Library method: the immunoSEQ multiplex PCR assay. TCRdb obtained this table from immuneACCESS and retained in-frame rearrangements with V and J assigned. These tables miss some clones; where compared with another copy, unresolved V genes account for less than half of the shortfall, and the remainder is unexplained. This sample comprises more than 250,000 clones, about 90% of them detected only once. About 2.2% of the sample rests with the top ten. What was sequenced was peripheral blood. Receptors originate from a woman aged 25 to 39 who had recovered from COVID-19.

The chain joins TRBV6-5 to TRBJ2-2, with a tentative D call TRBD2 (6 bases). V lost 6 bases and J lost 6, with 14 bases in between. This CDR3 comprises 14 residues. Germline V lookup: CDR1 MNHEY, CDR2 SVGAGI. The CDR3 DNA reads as TGTGCCAGCAGCCCCGGGGGATCGCCCGGGGAGCTGTTTTTT. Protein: CASSPGGSPGELFF.

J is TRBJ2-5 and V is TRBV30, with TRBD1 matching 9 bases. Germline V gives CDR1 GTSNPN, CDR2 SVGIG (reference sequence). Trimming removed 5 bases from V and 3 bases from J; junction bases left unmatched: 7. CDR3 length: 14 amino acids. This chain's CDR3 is CAWDRGNNKETQYF. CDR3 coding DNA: TGTGCCTGGGACAGGGGGAACAACAAAGAGACCCAGTACTTC.

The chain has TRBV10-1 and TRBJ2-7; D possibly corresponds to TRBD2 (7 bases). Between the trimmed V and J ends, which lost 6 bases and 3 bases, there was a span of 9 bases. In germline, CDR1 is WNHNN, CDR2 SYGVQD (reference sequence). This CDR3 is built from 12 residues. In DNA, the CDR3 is TGCGCCAGCAGCGGGGGGCTCTACGAGCAGTACTTC. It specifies CASSGGLYEQYF.

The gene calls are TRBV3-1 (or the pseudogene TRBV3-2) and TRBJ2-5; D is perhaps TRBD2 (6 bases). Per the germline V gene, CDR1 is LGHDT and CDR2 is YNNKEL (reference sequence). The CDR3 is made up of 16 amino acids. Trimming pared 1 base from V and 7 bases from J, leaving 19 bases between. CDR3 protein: CASSQVGGLGAGTQYF. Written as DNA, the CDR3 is TGTGCCAGCAGCCAAGTCGGAGGGCTAGGGGCCGGGACCCAGTACTTC.

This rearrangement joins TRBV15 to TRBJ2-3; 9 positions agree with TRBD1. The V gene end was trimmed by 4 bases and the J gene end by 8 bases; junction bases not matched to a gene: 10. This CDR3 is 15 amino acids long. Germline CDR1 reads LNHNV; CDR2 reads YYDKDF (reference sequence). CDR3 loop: CATSTWTGDAGTQYF. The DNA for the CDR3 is TGTGCCACCAGCACTTGGACAGGGGATGCTGGTACGCAGTATTTT.

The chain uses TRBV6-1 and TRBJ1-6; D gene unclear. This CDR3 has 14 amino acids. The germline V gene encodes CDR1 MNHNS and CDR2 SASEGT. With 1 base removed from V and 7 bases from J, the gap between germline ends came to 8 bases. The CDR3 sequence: CASSEVWANSPLHF. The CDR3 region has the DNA TGTGCCAGCAGTGAAGTTTGGGCGAATTCACCCCTCCACTTT.

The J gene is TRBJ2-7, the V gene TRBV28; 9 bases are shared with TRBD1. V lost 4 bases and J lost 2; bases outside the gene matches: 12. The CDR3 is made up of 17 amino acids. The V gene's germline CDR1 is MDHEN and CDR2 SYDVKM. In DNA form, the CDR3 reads TGTGCCAGCAGTTGGGGGACAGGGATAGTACTTACCTACGAGCAGTACTTC. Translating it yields CASSWGTGIVLTYEQYF.

CDR3 in amino acids: CASSVLVVYNSPLHF. The CDR3 DNA reads as TGTGCCAGCAGTGTACTGGTGGTCTATAATTCACCCCTCCACTTT. The V gene is TRBV28, the J gene TRBJ1-6; D not resolved. This CDR3 has 15 amino acids. Trimming pared 5 bases from V and 3 bases from J, leaving 11 bases between. Germline V gives CDR1 MDHEN, CDR2 SYDVKM. The variable domain in full, with the rest retrieved from reference TRBV28 and TRBJ1-6, is DVKVTQSSRYLVKRTGEKVFLECVQDMDHENMFWYRQDPGLGLRLIYFSYDVKMKEKGDIPEGYSVSREKKERFSLILESASTNQTSMYLCASSVLVVYNSPLHFGNGTRLTVT.

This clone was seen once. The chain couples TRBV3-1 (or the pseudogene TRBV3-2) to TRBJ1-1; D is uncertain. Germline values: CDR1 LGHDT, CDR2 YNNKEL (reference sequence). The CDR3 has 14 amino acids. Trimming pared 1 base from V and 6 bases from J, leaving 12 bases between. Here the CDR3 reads CASSQGGRPSEAFF. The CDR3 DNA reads TGTGCCAGCAGCCAAGGAGGGCGGCCGTCTGAAGCTTTCTTT.

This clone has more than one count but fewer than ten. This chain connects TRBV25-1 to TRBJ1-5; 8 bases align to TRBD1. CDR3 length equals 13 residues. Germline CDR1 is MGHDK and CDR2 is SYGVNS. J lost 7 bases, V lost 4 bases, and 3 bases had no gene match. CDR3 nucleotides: TGTGCCAGCAGTGGGACAGGGTCGCAGCCCCAGCATTTT. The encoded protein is CASSGTGSQPQHF.

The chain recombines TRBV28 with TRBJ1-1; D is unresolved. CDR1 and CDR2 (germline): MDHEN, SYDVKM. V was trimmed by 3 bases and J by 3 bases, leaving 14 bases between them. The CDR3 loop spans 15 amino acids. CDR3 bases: TGTGCCAGCAGTTTTTGGGAGGGCGCGGACACTGAAGCTTTCTTT. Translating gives CASSFWEGADTEAFF. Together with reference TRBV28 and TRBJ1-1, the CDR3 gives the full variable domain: DVKVTQSSRYLVKRTGEKVFLECVQDMDHENMFWYRQDPGLGLRLIYFSYDVKMKEKGDIPEGYSVSREKKERFSLILESASTNQTSMYLCASSFWEGADTEAFFGQGTRLTVV.

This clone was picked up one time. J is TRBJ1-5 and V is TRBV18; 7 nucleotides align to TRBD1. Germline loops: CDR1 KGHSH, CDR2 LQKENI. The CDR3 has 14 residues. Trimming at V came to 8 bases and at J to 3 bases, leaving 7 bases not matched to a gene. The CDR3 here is CASPNRGLNQPQHF. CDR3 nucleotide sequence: TGTGCCAGCCCAAACAGGGGACTCAATCAGCCCCAGCATTTT. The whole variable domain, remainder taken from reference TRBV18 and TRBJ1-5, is NAGVMQNPRHLVRRRGQEARLRCSPMKGHSHVYWYRQLPEEGLKFMVYLQKENIIDESGMPKERFSAEFPKEGPSILRIQQVVRGDSAAYFCASPNRGLNQPQHFGDGTRLSIL.

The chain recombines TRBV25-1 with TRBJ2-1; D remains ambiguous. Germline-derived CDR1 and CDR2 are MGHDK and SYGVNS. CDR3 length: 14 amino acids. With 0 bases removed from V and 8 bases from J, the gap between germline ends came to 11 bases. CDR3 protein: CASSEYYGSDEQFF. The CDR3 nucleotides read TGTGCCAGCAGTGAATATTACGGTTCCGATGAGCAGTTCTTC. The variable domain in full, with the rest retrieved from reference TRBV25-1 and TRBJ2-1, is EADIYQTPRYLVIGTGKKITLECSQTMGHDKMYWYQQDPGMELHLIHYSYGVNSTEKGDLSSESTVSRIRTEHFPLTLESARPSHTSQYLCASSEYYGSDEQFFGPGTRLTVL.

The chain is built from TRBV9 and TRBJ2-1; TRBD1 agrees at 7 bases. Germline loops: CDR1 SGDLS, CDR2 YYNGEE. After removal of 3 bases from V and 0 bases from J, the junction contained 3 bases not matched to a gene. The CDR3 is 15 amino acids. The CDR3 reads CASSGQGSSYNEQFF. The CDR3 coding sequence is TGTGCCAGCAGCGGACAGGGAAGCTCCTACAATGAGCAGTTCTTC.

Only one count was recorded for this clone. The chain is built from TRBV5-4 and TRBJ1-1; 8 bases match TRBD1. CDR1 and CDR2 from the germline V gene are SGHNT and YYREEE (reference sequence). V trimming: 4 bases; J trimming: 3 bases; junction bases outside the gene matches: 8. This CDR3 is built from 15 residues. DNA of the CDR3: TGTGCCAGCAGCCCGGGGGCCAGGGGGCACACTGAAGCTTTCTTT. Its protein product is CASSPGARGHTEAFF.

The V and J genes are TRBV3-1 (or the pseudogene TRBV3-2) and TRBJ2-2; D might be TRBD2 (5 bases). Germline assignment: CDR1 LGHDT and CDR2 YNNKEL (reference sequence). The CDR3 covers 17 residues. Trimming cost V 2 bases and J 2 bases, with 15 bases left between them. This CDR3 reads CASSQSFSGRNTGELFF. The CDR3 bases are TGTGCCAGCAGCCAATCCTTTTCGGGAAGAAACACCGGGGAGCTGTTTTTT.

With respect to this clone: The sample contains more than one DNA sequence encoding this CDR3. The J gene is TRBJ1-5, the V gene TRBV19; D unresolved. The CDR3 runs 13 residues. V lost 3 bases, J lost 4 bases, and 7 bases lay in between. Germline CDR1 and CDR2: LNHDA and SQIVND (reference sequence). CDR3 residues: CASSIGVNQPQHF. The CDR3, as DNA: TGTGCCAGTAGTATCGGGGTTAATCAGCCCCAGCATTTT. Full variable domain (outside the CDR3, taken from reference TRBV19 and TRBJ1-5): DGGITQSPKYLFRKEGQNVTLSCEQNLNHDAMYWYRQDPGQGLRLIYYSQIVNDFQKGDIAEGYSVSREKKESFPLTVTSAQKNPTAFYLCASSIGVNQPQHFGDGTRLSIL.

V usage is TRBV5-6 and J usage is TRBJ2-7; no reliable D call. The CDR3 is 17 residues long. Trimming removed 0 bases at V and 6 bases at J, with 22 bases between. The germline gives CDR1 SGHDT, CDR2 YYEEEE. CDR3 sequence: CASSLAGSLTRIGEQYF. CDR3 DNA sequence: TGTGCCAGCAGCTTGGCTGGCAGCCTGACGCGGATTGGCGAGCAGTACTTC.

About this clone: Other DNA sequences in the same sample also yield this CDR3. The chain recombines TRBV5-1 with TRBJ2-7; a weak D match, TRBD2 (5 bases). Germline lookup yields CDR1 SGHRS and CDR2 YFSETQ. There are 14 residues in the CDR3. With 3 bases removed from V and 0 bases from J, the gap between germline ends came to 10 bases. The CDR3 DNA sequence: TGCGCCAGCAGCTCGGGGTTAAGCTCCTACGAGCAGTACTTC. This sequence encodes CASSSGLSSYEQYF.

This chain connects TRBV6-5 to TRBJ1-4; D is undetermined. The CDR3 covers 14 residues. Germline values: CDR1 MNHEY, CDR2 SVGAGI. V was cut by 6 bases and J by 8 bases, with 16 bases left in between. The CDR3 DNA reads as TGTGCCAGCAGCCCGGCGGGGAGTGGAGAAAAACTGTTTTTT. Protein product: CASSPAGSGEKLFF.

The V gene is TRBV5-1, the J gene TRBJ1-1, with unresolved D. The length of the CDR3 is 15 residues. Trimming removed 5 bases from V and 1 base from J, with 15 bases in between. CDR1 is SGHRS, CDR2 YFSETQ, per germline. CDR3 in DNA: TGCGCCAGCAGATGGGAGGGCTGGGAGAACACTGAAGCTTTCTTT. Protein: CASRWEGWENTEAFF.

The CDR3 sequence: CASSQVPSGVYEQYF. In DNA form, the CDR3 reads TGCGCCAGCAGCCAAGTCCCCAGCGGGGTATACGAGCAGTACTTC. This rearrangement joins TRBV4-1 to TRBJ2-7; 7 bases match TRBD2. Germline V gene sequence: CDR1 MGHRA, CDR2 YSYEKL. This CDR3 is built from 15 residues. V gave up 1 base and J gave up 4 bases; unmatched junction bases: 7.

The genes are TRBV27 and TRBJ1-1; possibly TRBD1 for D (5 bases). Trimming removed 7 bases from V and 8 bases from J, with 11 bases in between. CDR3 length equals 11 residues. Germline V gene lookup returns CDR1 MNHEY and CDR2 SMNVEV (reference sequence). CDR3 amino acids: CASIWAGEAFF. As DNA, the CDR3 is TGTGCCAGCATATGGGCAGGGGAAGCTTTCTTT.

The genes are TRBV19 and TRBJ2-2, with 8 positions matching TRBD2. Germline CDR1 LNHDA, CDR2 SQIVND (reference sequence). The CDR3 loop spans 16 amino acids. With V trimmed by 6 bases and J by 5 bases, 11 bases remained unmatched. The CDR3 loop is CASRPGLGVSTGELFF. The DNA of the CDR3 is TGTGCCAGTAGACCGGGACTAGGGGTTTCTACCGGGGAGCTGTTTTTT.

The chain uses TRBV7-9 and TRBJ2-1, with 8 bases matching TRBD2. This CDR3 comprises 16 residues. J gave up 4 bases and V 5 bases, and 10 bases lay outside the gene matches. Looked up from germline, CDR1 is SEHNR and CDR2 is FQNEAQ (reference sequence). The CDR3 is CASSPNSGMRYNEQFF. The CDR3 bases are TGTGCCAGCAGCCCAAATAGCGGGATGCGGTACAATGAGCAGTTCTTC.

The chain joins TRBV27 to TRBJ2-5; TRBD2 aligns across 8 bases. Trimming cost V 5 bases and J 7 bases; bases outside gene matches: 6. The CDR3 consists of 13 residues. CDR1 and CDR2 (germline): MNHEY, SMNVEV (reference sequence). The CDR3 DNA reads TGTGCCAGCAGTGGAGCGGGAGCGGGGACCCAGTACTTC. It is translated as CASSGAGAGTQYF.

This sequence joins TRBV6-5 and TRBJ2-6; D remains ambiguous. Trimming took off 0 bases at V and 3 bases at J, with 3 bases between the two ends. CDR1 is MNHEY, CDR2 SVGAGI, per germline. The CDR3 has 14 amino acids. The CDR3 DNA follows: TGTGCCAGCAGTTACTCCGGTGGGGCCAACGTCCTGACTTTC. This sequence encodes CASSYSGGANVLTF.

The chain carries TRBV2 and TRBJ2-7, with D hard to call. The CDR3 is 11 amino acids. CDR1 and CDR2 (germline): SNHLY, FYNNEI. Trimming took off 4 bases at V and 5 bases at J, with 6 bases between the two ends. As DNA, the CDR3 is TGTGCCAGCAGTGGGCAGAACGAGCAGTACTTC. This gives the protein CASSGQNEQYF.